This TCR beta chain was found in a study of PD-1 blockade in classical Hodgkin lymphoma. Losses at the gene ends were 2 bases for V and 1 base for J; bases not matched to a gene: 2. The CDR3 is made up of 15 amino acids. Germline V CDR1 and CDR2: SGHNT, YENEEA. All patients experienced relapse after autologous stem cell transplantation, and brentuximab vedotin exposure was variable. Complete response, partial response or progressive disease constituted the best responses recorded. Some clones are missing from TCRdb's copy, which holds only in-frame ones; the method was immunoSEQ multiplex PCR. The sample has nearly 55,000 clones, approximately 81% seen once.

V and J are TRBV11-3 and TRBJ1-1; 9 bases are shared with TRBD1. This clonotype was sampled from a human donor with classical Hodgkin lymphoma. Material: peripheral blood mononuclear cells (PBMCs), obtained at baseline. CDR3 residues: CASSLMGQGNTEAFF. The CDR3 DNA reads as TGTGCCAGCAGCTTAATGGGACAGGGGAACACTGAAGCTTTCTTT. Variable domain in full (rest from reference TRBV11-3 and TRBJ1-1): EAGVVQSPRYKIIEKKQPVAFWCNPISGHNTLYWYLQNLGQGPELLIRYENEEAVDDSQLPKDRFSAERLKGVDSTLKIQPAELGDSAVYLCASSLMGQGNTEAFFGQGTRLTVV.